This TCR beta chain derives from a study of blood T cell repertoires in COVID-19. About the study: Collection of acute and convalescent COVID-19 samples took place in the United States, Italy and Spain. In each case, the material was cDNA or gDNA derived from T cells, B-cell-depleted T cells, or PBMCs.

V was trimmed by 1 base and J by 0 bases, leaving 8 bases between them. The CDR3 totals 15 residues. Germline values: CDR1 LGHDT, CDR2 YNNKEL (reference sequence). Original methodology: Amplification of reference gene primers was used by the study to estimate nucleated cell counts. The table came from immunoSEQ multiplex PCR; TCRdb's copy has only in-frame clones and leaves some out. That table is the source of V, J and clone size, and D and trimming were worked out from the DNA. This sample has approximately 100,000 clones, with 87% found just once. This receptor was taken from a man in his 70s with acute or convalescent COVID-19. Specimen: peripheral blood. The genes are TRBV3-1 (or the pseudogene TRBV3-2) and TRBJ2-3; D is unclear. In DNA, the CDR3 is TGTGCCAGCAGCCAAGCGACACCTAGCACAGATACGCAGTATTTT. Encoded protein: CASSQATPSTDTQYF.